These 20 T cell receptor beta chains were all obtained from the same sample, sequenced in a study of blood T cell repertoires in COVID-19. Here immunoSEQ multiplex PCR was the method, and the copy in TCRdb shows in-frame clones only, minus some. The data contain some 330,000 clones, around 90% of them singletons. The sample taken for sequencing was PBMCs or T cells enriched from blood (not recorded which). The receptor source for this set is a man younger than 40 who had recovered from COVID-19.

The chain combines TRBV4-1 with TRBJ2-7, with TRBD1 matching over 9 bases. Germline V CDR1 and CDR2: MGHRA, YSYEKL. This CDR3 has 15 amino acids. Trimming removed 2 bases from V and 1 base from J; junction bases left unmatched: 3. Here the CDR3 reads CASSQSGTGSYEQYF. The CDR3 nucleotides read TGCGCCAGCAGCCAATCCGGGACAGGGTCCTACGAGCAGTACTTC.

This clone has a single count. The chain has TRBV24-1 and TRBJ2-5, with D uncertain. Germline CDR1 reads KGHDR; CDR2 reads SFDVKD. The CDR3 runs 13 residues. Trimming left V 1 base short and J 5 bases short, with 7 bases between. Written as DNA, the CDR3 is TGTGCCACCAGTGATTTCAGCGATGAGACCCAGTACTTC. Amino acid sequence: CATSDFSDETQYF.

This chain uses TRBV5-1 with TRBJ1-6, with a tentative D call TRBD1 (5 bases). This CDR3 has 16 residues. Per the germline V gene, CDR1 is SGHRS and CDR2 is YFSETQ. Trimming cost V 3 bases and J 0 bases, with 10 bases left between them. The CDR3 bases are TGCGCCAGCAGCTCGGACACGAGCTCCTATAATTCACCCCTCCACTTT. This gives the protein CASSSDTSSYNSPLHF.

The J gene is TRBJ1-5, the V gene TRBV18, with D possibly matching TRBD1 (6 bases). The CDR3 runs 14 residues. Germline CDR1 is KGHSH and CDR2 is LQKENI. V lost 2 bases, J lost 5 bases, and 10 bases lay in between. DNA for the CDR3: TGTGCCAGCTCACCAACAGGGAGGGATCAGCCCCAGCATTTT. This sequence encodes CASSPTGRDQPQHF.

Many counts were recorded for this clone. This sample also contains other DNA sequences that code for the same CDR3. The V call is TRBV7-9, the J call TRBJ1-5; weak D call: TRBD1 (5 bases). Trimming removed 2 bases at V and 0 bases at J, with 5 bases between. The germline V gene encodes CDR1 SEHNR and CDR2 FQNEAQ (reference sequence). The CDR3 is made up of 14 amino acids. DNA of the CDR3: TGTGCCAGCAGCTTAACAGGTAGCAATCAGCCCCAGCATTTT. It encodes CASSLTGSNQPQHF.

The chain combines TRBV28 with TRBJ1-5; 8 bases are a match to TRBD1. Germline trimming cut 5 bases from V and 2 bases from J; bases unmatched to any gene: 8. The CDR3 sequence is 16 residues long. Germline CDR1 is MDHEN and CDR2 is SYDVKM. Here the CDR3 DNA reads TGTGCCAGCAGTGGACAGGGACTTCCCCGCAATCAGCCCCAGCATTTT. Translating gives CASSGQGLPRNQPQHF.

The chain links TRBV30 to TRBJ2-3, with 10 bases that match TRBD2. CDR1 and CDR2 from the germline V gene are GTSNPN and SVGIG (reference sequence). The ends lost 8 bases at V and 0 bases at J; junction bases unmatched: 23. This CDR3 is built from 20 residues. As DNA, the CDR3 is TGTGCCACAACGAAGGGGCCCACTAGCGGGGCGAACCCTAGCACAGATACGCAGTATTTT. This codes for CATTKGPTSGANPSTDTQYF.

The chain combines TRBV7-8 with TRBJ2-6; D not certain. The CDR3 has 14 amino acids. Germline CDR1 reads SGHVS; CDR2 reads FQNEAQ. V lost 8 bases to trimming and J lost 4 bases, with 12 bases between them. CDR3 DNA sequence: TGTGCCAGCCCTGAGGTAACCGGGGCCAACGTCCTGACTTTC. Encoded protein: CASPEVTGANVLTF.

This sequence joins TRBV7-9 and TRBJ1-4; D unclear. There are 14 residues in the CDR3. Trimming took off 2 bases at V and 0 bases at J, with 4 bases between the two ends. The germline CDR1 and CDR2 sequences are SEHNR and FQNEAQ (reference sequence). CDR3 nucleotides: TGTGCCAGCAGCTTATCAGCAACTAATGAAAAACTGTTTTTT. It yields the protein CASSLSATNEKLFF.

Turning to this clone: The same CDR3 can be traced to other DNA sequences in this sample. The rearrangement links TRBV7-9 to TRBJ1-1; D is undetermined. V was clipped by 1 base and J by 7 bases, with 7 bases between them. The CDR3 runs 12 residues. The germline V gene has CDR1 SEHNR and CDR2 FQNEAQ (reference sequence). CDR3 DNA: TGTGCCAGCAGCTTAGGGTCAGGTGAAGCTTTCTTT. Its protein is CASSLGSGEAFF.

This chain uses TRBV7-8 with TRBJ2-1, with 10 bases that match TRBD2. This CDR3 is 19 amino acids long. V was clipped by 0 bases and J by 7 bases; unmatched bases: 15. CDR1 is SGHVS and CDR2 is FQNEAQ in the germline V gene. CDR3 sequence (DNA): TGTGCCAGCAGCTTAGCAGACATAGCGGGGGGCCTGAGGAGGAATGAGCAGTTCTTC. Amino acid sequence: CASSLADIAGGLRRNEQFF.

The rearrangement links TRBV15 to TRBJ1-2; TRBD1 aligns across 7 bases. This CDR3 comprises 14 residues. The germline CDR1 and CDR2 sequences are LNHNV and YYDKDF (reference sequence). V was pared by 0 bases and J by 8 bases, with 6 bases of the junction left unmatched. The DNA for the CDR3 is TGTGCCACCAGCAGAGAATCAGGGGGGTCGGGCTACACCTTC. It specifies CATSRESGGSGYTF. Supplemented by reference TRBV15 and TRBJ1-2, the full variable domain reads DAMVIQNPRYQVTQFGKPVTLSCSQTLNHNVMYWYQQKSSQAPKLLFHYYDKDFNNEADTPDNFQSRRPNTSFCFLDIRSPGLGDTAMYLCATSRESGGSGYTFGSGTRLTVV.

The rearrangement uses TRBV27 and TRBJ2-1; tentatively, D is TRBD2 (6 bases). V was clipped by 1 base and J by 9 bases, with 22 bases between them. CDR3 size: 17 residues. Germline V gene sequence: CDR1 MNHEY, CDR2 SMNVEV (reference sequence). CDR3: CASSLWSGLPGLGEQFF. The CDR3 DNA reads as TGTGCCAGCAGTTTATGGTCGGGACTCCCGGGGTTGGGTGAGCAGTTCTTC.

The CDR3 loop reads CASSPRTGEGPYGYTF. The CDR3, as DNA: TGTGCCAGCAGCCCCCGGACAGGGGAAGGACCTTATGGCTACACCTTC. J is TRBJ1-2 and V is TRBV9; 9 nucleotides align to TRBD1. CDR1 SGDLS and CDR2 YYNGEE come from the germline V gene. The CDR3 sequence is 16 residues long. V lost 4 bases to trimming and J lost 5 bases; unmatched junction nucleotides: 12.

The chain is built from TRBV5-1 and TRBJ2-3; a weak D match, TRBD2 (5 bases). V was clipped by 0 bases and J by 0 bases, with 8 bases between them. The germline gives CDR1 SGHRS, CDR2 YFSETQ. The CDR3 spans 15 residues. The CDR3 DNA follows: TGCGCCAGCAGCTTGGTCGGGAAAAGCACAGATACGCAGTATTTT. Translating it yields CASSLVGKSTDTQYF.

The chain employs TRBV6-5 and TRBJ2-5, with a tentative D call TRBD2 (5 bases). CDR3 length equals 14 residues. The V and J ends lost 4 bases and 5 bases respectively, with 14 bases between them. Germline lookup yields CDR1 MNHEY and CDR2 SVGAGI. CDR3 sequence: CASSSPGWGETQYF. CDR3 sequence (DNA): TGTGCCAGCAGTTCGCCGGGGTGGGGTGAGACCCAGTACTTC.

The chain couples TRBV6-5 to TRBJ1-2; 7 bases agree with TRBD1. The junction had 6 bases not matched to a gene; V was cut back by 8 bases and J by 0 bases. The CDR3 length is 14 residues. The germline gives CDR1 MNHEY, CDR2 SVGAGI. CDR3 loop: CASRVGTANYGYTF. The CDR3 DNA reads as TGTGCCAGCCGAGTCGGGACAGCTAACTATGGCTACACCTTC.

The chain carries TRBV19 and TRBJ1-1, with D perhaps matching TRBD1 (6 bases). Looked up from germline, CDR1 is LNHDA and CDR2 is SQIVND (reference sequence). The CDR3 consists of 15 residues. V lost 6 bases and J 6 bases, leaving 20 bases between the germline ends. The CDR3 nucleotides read TGTGCCAGTAGGCAGGGGTGGTTCGGGTATTCTGAAGCTTTCTTT. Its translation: CASRQGWFGYSEAFF.

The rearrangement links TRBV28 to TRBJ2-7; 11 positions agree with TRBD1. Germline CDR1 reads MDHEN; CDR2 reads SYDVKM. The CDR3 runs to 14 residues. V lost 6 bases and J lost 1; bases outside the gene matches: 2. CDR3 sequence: CASSGTGGSYEQYF. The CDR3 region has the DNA TGTGCCAGCAGCGGGACAGGGGGATCCTACGAGCAGTACTTC.

CDR3 sequence (DNA): TGTGCCAGCAGTGTCAGGGGTGTGACTAGCGGGGTCCGCAATGAGCAGTTCTTC. Translated: CASSVRGVTSGVRNEQFF. The chain has TRBV2 and TRBJ2-1, with TRBD2 matching over 11 bases. The CDR3 is 18 amino acids. The germline CDR1 and CDR2 sequences are SNHLY and FYNNEI. With 4 bases clipped from V and 6 bases from J, the junction kept 14 bases outside the gene matches.